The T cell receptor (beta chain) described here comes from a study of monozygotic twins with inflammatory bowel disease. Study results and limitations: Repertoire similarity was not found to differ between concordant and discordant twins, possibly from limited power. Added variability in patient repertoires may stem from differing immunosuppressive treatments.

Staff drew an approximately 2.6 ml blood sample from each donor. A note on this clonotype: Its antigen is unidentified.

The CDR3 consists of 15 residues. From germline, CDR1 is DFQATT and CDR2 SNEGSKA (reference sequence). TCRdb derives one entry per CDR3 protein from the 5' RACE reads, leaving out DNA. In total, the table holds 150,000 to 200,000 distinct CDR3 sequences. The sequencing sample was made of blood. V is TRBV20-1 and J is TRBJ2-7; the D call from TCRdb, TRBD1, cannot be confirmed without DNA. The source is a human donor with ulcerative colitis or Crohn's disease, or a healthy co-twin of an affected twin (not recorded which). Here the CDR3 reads CSASGGQGVRYGQYF.